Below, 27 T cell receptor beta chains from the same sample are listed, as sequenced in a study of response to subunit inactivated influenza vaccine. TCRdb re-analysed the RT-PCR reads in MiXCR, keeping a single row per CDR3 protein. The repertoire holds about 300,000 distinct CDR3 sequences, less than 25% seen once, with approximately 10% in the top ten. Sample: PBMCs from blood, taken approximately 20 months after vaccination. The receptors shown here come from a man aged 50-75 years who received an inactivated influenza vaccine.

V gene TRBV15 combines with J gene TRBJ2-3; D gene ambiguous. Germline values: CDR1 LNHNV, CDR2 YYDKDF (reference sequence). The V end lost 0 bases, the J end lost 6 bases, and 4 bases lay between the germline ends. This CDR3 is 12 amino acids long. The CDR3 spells CATSRDLDTQYF. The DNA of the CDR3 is TGTGCCACCAGCAGAGATTTGGATACGCAGTATTTT.

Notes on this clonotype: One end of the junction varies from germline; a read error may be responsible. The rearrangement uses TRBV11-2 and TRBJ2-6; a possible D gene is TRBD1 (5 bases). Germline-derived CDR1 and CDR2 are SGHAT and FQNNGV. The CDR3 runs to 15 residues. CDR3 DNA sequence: TGTGCCAGCAGCTCACAACCCTCTGGGGCCAACGTCCTGACTTTT. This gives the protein CASSSQPSGANVLTF.

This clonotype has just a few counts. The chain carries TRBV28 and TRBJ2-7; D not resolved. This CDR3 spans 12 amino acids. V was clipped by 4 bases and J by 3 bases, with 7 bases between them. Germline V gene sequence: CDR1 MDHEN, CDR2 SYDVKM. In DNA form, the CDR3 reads TGTGCCAGCAGTTACTTGGGCTACGAGCAGTACTTC. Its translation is CASSYLGYEQYF. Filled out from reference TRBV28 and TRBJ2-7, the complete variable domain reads DVKVTQSSRYLVKRTGEKVFLECVQDMDHENMFWYRQDPGLGLRLIYFSYDVKMKEKGDIPEGYSVSREKKERFSLILESASTNQTSMYLCASSYLGYEQYFGPGTRLTVT.

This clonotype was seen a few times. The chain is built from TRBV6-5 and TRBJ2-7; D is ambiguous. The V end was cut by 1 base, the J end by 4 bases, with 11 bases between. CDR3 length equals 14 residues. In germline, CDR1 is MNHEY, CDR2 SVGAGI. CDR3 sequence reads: CASSYFAGPYEQYF. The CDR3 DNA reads TGTGCCAGCAGTTACTTCGCAGGACCATACGAGCAGTACTTC.

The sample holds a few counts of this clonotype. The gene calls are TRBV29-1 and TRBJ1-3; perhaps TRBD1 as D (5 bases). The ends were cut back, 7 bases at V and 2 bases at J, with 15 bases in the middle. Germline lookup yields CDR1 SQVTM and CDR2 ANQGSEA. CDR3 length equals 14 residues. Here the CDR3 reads CSAGGDLAGNTIYF. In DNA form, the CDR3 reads TGCAGCGCCGGGGGGGACCTGGCTGGAAACACCATATATTTT.

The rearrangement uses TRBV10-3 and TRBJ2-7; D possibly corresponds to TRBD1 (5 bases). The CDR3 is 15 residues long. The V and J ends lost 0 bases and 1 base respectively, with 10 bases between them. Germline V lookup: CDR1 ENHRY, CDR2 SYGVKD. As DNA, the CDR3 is TGTGCCATCAGTGAGTCGGCAGGGTTATCCTACGAGCAGTACTTC. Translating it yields CAISESAGLSYEQYF.

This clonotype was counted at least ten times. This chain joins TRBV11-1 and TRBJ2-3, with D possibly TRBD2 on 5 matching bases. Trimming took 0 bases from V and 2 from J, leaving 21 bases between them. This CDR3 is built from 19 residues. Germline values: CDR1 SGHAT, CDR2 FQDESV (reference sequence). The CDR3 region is CASSLAGGLRGTFTDTQYF. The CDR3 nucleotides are TGTGCCAGCAGCTTAGCCGGAGGCCTTCGAGGAACCTTCACAGATACGCAGTATTTT.

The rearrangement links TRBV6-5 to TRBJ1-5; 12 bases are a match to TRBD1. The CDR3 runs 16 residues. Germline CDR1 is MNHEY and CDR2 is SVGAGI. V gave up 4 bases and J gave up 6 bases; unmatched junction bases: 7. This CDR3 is CASSSSGTGGSQPQHF. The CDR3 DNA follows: TGTGCCAGCAGTTCATCCGGGACAGGGGGCTCTCAGCCCCAGCATTTT.

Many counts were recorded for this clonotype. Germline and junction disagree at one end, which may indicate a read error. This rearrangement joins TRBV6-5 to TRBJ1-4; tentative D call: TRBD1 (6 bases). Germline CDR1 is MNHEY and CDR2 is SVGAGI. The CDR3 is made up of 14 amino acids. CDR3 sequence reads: CASSYTGAKEKLFF. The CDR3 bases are TGTGCCAGCAGTTATACGGGGGCTAAGGAAAAACTGTTTTTT.

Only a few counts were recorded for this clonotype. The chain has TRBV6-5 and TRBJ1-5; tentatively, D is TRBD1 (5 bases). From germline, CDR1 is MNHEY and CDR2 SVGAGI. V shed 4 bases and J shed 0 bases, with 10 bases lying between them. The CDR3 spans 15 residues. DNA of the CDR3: TGTGCCAGCAGTTGGTCAGGGACTAGCAATCAGCCCCAGCATTTT. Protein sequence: CASSWSGTSNQPQHF.

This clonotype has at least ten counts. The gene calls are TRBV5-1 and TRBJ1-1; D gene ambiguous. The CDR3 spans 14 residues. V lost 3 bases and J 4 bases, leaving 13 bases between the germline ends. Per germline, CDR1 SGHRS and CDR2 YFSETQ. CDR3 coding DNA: TGCGCCAGCAGCTACGGCCCAGGATCCACTGAAGCTTTCTTT. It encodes CASSYGPGSTEAFF.

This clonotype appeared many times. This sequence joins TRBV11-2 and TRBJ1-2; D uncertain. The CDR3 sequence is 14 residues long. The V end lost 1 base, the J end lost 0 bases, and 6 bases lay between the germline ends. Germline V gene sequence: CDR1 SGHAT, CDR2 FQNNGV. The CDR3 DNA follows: TGTGCCAGCAGCTTAGCCCCGGCTAACTATGGCTACACCTTC. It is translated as CASSLAPANYGYTF.

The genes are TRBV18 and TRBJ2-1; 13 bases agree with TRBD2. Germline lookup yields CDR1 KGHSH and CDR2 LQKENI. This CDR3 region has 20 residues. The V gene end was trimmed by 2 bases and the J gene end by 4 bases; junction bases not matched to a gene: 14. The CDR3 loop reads CASSPSVVTSGRARYNEQFF. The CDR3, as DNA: TGTGCCAGCTCACCATCGGTCGTCACTAGCGGGAGGGCCAGGTACAATGAGCAGTTCTTC.

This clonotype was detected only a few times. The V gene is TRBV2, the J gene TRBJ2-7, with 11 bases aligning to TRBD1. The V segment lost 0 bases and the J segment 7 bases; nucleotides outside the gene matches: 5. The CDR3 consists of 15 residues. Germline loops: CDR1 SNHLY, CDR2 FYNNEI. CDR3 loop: CASSEAGTGGWEQYF. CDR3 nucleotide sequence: TGTGCCAGCAGTGAAGCGGGGACAGGGGGATGGGAGCAGTACTTC.

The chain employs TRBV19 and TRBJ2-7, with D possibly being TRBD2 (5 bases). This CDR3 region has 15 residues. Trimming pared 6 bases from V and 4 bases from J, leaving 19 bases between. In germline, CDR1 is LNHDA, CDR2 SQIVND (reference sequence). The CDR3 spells CASRSAGMGEYEQYF. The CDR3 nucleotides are TGTGCCAGTAGGAGTGCCGGGATGGGAGAATACGAGCAGTACTTC. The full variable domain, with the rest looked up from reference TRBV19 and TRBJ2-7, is DGGITQSPKYLFRKEGQNVTLSCEQNLNHDAMYWYRQDPGQGLRLIYYSQIVNDFQKGDIAEGYSVSREKKESFPLTVTSAQKNPTAFYLCASRSAGMGEYEQYFGPGTRLTVT.

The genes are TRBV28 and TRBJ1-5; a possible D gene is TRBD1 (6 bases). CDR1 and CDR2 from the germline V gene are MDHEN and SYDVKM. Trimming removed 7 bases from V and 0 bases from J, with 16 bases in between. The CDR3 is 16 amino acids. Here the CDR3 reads CASNSDRLLSNQPQHF. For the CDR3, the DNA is TGTGCCAGCAACTCGGACAGACTTCTTAGCAATCAGCCCCAGCATTTT.

CDR3 amino acids: CATSDRLAGDFEQFF. The CDR3 DNA follows: TGTGCCACCAGTGATAGACTAGCGGGAGATTTTGAGCAGTTCTTC. J is TRBJ2-1 and V is TRBV24-1; 12 bases are shared with TRBD2. V was clipped by 3 bases and J by 9 bases; unmatched bases: 5. Looked up from germline, CDR1 is KGHDR and CDR2 is SFDVKD. This CDR3 has 15 amino acids.

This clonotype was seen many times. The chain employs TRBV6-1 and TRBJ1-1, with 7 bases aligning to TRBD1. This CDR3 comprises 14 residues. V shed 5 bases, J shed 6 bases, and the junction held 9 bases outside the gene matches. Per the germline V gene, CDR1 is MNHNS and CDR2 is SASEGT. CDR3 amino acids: CASSRRTGGPEAFF. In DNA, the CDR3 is TGTGCCAGCAGTCGCAGGACAGGAGGTCCTGAAGCTTTCTTT.

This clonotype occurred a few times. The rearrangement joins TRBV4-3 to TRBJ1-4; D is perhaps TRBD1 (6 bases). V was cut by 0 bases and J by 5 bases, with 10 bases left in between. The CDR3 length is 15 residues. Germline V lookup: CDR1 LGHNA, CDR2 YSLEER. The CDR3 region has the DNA TGCGCCAGCAGCCAAGATGGGGACAAGAATGAAAAACTGTTTTTT. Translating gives CASSQDGDKNEKLFF.

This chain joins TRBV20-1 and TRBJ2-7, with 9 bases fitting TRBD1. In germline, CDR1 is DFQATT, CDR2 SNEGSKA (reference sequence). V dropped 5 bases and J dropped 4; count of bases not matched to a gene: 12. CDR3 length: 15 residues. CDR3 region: CSAHPPTGGRYEQYF. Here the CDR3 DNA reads TGCAGTGCTCATCCCCCTACAGGGGGCAGGTACGAGCAGTACTTC.

Here the CDR3 DNA reads TGTGCCAGCAGTTACCAAACGGGCGCACCTAGCGGGTGGGCGAAAGAGCAGTACTTC. Its translation is CASSYQTGAPSGWAKEQYF. The chain couples TRBV6-5 to TRBJ2-7, with 8 bases identical to TRBD2. The V gene end was trimmed by 2 bases and the J gene end by 7 bases; junction bases not matched to a gene: 22. The germline V gene encodes CDR1 MNHEY and CDR2 SVGAGI. CDR3 length: 19 amino acids.

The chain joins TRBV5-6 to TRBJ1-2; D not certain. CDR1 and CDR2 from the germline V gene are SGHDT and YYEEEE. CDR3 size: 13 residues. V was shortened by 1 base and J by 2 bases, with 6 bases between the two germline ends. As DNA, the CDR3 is TGTGCCAGCAGCTTGTTTCGGAACTATGGCTACACCTTC. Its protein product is CASSLFRNYGYTF.

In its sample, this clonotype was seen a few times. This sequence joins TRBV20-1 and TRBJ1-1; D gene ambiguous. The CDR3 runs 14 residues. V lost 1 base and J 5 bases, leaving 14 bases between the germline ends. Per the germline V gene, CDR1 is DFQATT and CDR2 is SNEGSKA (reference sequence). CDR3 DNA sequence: TGCAGTGCTAGAGTTGGCCAGTTGAGGACTGAAGCTTTCTTT. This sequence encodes CSARVGQLRTEAFF.

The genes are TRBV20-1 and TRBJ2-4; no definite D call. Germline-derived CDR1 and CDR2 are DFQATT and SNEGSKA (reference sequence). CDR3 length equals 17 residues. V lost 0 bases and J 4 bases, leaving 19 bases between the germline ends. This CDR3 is CSAREQEKIIEKNIQYF. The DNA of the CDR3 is TGCAGTGCTAGAGAGCAGGAAAAGATCATCGAGAAAAACATTCAGTACTTC.

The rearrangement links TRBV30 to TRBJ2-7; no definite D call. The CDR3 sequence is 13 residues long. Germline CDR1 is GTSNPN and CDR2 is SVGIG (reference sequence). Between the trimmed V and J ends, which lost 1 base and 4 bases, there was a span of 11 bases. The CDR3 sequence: CAWSAYLLYEQYF. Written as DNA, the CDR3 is TGTGCCTGGAGTGCATACCTCTTATACGAGCAGTACTTC.

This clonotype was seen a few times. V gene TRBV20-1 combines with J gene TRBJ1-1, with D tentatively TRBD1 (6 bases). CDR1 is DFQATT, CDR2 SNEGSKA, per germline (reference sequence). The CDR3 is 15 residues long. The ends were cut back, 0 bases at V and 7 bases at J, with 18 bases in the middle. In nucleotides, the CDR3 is TGCAGTGCTAGAGATTGGGCGACAGGATCTGGTGAAGCTTTCTTT. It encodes CSARDWATGSGEAFF.

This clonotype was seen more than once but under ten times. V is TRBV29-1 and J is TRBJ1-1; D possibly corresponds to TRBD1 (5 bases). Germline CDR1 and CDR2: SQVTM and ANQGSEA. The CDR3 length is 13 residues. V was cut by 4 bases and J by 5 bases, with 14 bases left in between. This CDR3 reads CSVVGGIWTEAFF. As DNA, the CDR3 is TGCAGCGTTGTGGGGGGAATCTGGACTGAAGCTTTCTTT.